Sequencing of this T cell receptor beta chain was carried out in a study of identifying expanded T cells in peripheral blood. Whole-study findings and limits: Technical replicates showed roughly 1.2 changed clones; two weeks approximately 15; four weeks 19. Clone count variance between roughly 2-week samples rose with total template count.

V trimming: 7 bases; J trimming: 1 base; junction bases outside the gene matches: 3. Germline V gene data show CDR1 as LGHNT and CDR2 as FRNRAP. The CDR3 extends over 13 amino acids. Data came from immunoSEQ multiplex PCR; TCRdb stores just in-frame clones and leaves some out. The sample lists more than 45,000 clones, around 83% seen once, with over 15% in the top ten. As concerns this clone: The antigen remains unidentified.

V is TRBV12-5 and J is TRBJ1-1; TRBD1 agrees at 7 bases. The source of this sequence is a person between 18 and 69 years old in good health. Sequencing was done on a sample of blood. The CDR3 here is CASARDRNTEAFF. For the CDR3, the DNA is TGTGCTAGTGCCCGGGACAGGAACACTGAAGCTTTCTTT.